The rows below give T cell receptor beta chains drawn from one sample of a study of cytomegalovirus exposure and HLA in healthy donors. The data were produced by immunoSEQ multiplex PCR, yet TCRdb's version contains in-frame clones alone and is incomplete. The sample records 160,000 or so clones, about four fifths being singletons. Sequenced material: PBMCs. The receptors were sampled from a woman in her forties or fifties in good health and CMV-seronegative. CDR3s include the opening cysteine and the closing phenylalanine or tryptophan. A D gene is named only where the DNA matches it firmly. Expanded clones get a size class; other rows say once, few or many, or leave the size out.

len,abundance,d_gene,j_gene,v_gene,CDR3nt,CDR3aa
17,.,TRBD2,TRBJ2-7,TRBV28,TGTGCCAGCAGTTCCGGGCTGACCGGGACTAGAAGCAACGAGCAGTACTTC,CASSSGLTGTRSNEQYF
15,.,TRBD2,TRBJ2-5,TRBV28,TGTGCCAGCCGGGGCGGACTAGCGGGTGGGGAGACCCAGTACTTC,CASRGGLAGGETQYF
12,.,.,TRBJ1-1,TRBV7-2,TGTGCCAGCAGCTTTGGGAGCACTGAAGCTTTCTTT,CASSFGSTEAFF
17,.,.,TRBJ1-2,TRBV4-1,TGCGCCAGCAGCCTATCCATCGCGGCGGCTTCTAACTATGGCTACACCTTC,CASSLSIAAASNYGYTF
17,.,TRBD2,TRBJ2-7,TRBV7-2,TGTGCCAGCAGCCCGGCGGGGGTGCTAGCGGGAGCGTACGAGCAGTACTTC,CASSPAGVLAGAYEQYF
13,once,.,TRBJ2-2,TRBV30,TGTGCCTGGAGTAGGGGGGGCTCCGGGGAGCTGTTTTTT,CAWSRGGSGELFF
14,.,TRBD1,TRBJ2-1,TRBV4-2,TGTGCCAGCAGCGAAGGGACAGGGGGAGCTGAGCAGTTCTTC,CASSEGTGGAEQFF
14,few,.,TRBJ1-1,TRBV7-9,TGTGCCAGCAGCCCCCCGGCTTACGCAGGAGGGGCTTTCTTT,CASSPPAYAGGAFF
14,.,.,TRBJ2-2,TRBV4-2,TGTGCCAGCAGCCAGCTTCAGGGTACCGGGGAGCTGTTTTTT,CASSQLQGTGELFF
16,few,.,TRBJ2-6,TRBV4-1,TGCGCCAGCAGCCAAGATCTGGGTAGCGGGGCCAACGTCCTGACTTTC,CASSQDLGSGANVLTF
13,.,TRBD1,TRBJ1-1,TRBV29-1,TGCAGCGTGATGACAGGGGGTGACACTGAAGCTTTCTTT,CSVMTGGDTEAFF
11,.,.,TRBJ1-3,TRBV20-1,TGCAGTGCTGGGCCTGGAAACACCATATATTTT,CSAGPGNTIYF
15,.,TRBD1,TRBJ2-7,TRBV10-3,TGTGCCATCAGTGACCGGGGACAGGGACACTACGAGCAGTACTTC,CAISDRGQGHYEQYF
13,.,TRBD2,TRBJ2-7,TRBV5-4,TGTGCCAGCACAGGGGCGGGAGGTGGCGAGCAGTACTTC,CASTGAGGGEQYF
12,.,TRBD2,TRBJ2-1,TRBV27,TGTGCCAGCAGTTCCCCTAGCGGCGAGCAGTTCTTC,CASSSPSGEQFF
22,.,TRBD2,TRBJ2-3,TRBV18,TGTGCCAGCTCACCCCCCGTTGGACTAGCGGGGGCAACCAGAACTAGCACAGATACGCAGTATTTT,CASSPPVGLAGATRTSTDTQYF
12,once,.,TRBJ1-1,TRBV30,TGTGCCTGGGGGGGGATGAACACTGAAGCTTTCTTT,CAWGGMNTEAFF
17,few,.,TRBJ1-4,TRBV14,TGTGCCAGCAGCCAAGATGTTGGAGTCAGGAGGGGTGAAAAACTGTTTTTT,CASSQDVGVRRGEKLFF
14,.,.,TRBJ1-2,TRBV19,TGTGCCAGTAGTATTGGAGGGTCGTCTCGAGGCTACACCTTC,CASSIGGSSRGYTF
15,once,.,TRBJ2-7,TRBV6-1,TGTGCCAGCAGTGAAGTCTGGGACTTCTCCTACGAGCAGTACTTC,CASSEVWDFSYEQYF
15,once,.,TRBJ2-1,TRBV28,TGTGCCAGCAGTTTGGTTCTAGCTACTAAAAGTGAGCAGTTCTTC,CASSLVLATKSEQFF
14,.,.,TRBJ2-2,TRBV15,TGTGCCACCAGCAGAGATGGGAGCGCCGGGGAGCTGTTTTTT,CATSRDGSAGELFF
11,.,.,TRBJ1-1,TRBV23-1,TGCGCAGTCTCGGGTAACACTGAAGCTTTCTTT,CAVSGNTEAFF
17,.,TRBD1,TRBJ1-1,TRBV18,TGTGCCAGCTCACCTTCAATCATACAGGGGAGAGGTACTGAAGCTTTCTTT,CASSPSIIQGRGTEAFF
14,.,TRBD2,TRBJ2-3,TRBV9,TGTGCCAGCAGTACTAGCGGGAGCCAAGATACGCAGTATTTT,CASSTSGSQDTQYF
14,.,.,TRBJ1-4,TRBV6-5,TGTGCCAGCAGTTTGAACAGGGTCAATGAAAAACTGTTTTTT,CASSLNRVNEKLFF
14,.,.,TRBJ1-5,TRBV6-6,TGTGCCAGCAGTTACCTTAATAGCAATCAGCCCCAGCATTTT,CASSYLNSNQPQHF